The 25 T cell receptor beta chains in this list originate from one sample, sequenced in a study of cytomegalovirus exposure and HLA in healthy donors. This PCR relied on a set of 60 Vbeta primers and 13 Jbeta primers. The protocol was immunoSEQ multiplex PCR, while the TCRdb copy is restricted to in-frame clones and leaves out a portion. The repertoire holds tens of thousands of clones, 81% seen once, with about 1.2% in the top ten. Sample: PBMCs. The receptors originated from a girl aged 2-9 years in good health and CMV-seropositive.

This clone was seen a handful of times. Other DNA sequences in this specimen translate into the identical CDR3. The V and J genes are TRBV28 and TRBJ2-7; D possibly corresponds to TRBD1 (6 bases). Germline V gene lookup returns CDR1 MDHEN and CDR2 SYDVKM. V was cut by 3 bases and J by 5 bases, with 17 bases left in between. The CDR3 length is 15 residues. CDR3 nucleotides: TGTGCCAGCAGTTTGGGGGCACAGTCGCAGCACGAGCAGTACTTC. This sequence encodes CASSLGAQSQHEQYF.

The rearrangement joins TRBV28 to TRBJ2-7, with D perhaps TRBD2 (5 bases). The germline CDR1 and CDR2 sequences are MDHEN and SYDVKM. V was clipped by 5 bases and J by 4 bases, with 18 bases between them. This CDR3 has 15 amino acids. DNA of the CDR3: TGTGCCAGCAGTCCCACCGCTGCGGGTAAATACGAGCAGTACTTC. Encoded protein: CASSPTAAGKYEQYF.

The gene calls are TRBV7-7 and TRBJ2-5; 11 nucleotides agree with TRBD2. Per germline, CDR1 SSHAT and CDR2 FNYEAQ (reference sequence). V lost 5 bases, J lost 3 bases, and 8 bases stayed unmatched. The CDR3 extends over 16 amino acids. The CDR3 protein is CASSLTPGLAEETQYF. The CDR3 DNA sequence: TGTGCCAGCAGCCTCACCCCGGGACTAGCGGAAGAGACCCAGTACTTC.

The V call is TRBV27, the J call TRBJ2-3, with 8 bases aligning to TRBD1. Per the germline V gene, CDR1 is MNHEY and CDR2 is SMNVEV (reference sequence). V was clipped by 7 bases and J by 0 bases; unmatched bases: 6. There are 15 residues in the CDR3. The CDR3 DNA reads as TGTGCCAGCACAAAGGACAGGGCTAGCACAGATACGCAGTATTTT. Encoded protein: CASTKDRASTDTQYF.

The V gene is TRBV6-1, the J gene TRBJ1-5; 8 bases are shared with TRBD1. CDR1 MNHNS and CDR2 SASEGT come from the germline V gene. The trim removed 0 bases at V and 3 bases at J, leaving 10 bases unmatched. The CDR3 sequence is 18 residues long. CDR3 in amino acids: CASSEALPRTGYNQPQHF. The DNA for the CDR3 is TGTGCCAGCAGTGAAGCGCTTCCTAGGACAGGGTACAATCAGCCCCAGCATTTT.

The V gene is TRBV15, the J gene TRBJ2-1; 9 bases map to TRBD2. The CDR3 covers 15 residues. Trimming removed 0 bases from V and 8 bases from J; junction bases left unmatched: 5. CDR1 LNHNV and CDR2 YYDKDF come from the germline V gene (reference sequence). The CDR3 DNA reads TGTGCCACCAGCAGAGATAAGGGACTAGCAGATGAGCAGTTCTTC. Encoded protein: CATSRDKGLADEQFF.

This chain joins TRBV19 and TRBJ1-2; D is perhaps TRBD1 (5 bases). The CDR3 is 15 amino acids. V lost 8 bases, J lost 6 bases, and 22 bases lay in between. Germline CDR1 LNHDA, CDR2 SQIVND (reference sequence). The CDR3 DNA reads as TGTGCCAGTCTTGGATCCCCGGCCGGGGGTAATGGCTACACCTTC. Protein: CASLGSPAGGNGYTF. Looking up the rest from reference TRBV19 and TRBJ1-2 gives the full variable domain: DGGITQSPKYLFRKEGQNVTLSCEQNLNHDAMYWYRQDPGQGLRLIYYSQIVNDFQKGDIAEGYSVSREKKESFPLTVTSAQKNPTAFYLCASLGSPAGGNGYTFGSGTRLTVV.

The gene calls are TRBV29-1 and TRBJ1-3, with unresolved D. Trimming removed 7 bases at V and 0 bases at J, with 13 bases between. CDR3 length equals 14 residues. Germline assignment: CDR1 SQVTM and CDR2 ANQGSEA. The CDR3 region is CSAMTERSGNTIYF. The CDR3, as DNA: TGCAGCGCCATGACTGAACGCTCTGGAAACACCATATATTTT.

This chain joins TRBV6-1 and TRBJ1-1; D not resolved. V lost 5 bases to trimming and J lost 5 bases, with 18 bases between them. The CDR3 covers 15 residues. CDR1 and CDR2 from the germline V gene are MNHNS and SASEGT. The DNA of the CDR3 is TGTGCCAGCAGTAAGAATATCCCCATAGTAACTGAAGCTTTCTTT. Residues: CASSKNIPIVTEAFF.

The chain uses TRBV7-6 and TRBJ2-3, with D tentatively TRBD2 (5 bases). Germline CDR1 is SGHVS and CDR2 is FNYEAQ. Trimming removed 7 bases from V and 2 bases from J, with 16 bases in between. This CDR3 contains 15 residues. CDR3 nucleotide sequence: TGTGCCAGCACCTCGTTTGAGGGCTCCACAGATACGCAGTATTTT. This gives the protein CASTSFEGSTDTQYF.

This CDR3 reads CAWRREAGELFF. CDR3 in DNA: TGTGCCTGGAGACGAGAAGCCGGGGAGCTGTTTTTT. The chain couples TRBV30 to TRBJ2-2; D gene unclear. The V and J ends lost 3 bases and 6 bases respectively, with 8 bases between them. The germline V gene has CDR1 GTSNPN and CDR2 SVGIG (reference sequence). The CDR3 spans 12 residues.

The rearrangement joins TRBV5-4 to TRBJ2-3; tentatively, D is TRBD2 (6 bases). Germline values: CDR1 SGHNT, CDR2 YYREEE (reference sequence). This CDR3 has 16 amino acids. Deletions cut 4 bases from V and 0 bases from J, with 15 bases between. This CDR3 is CASSPGGTTSTDTQYF. The CDR3 nucleotides read TGTGCCAGCAGCCCTGGGGGGACGACTAGCACAGATACGCAGTATTTT.

V and J are TRBV10-1 and TRBJ2-1; D perhaps matches TRBD2 (7 bases). This CDR3 is 14 amino acids long. V lost 4 bases and J lost 6, with 13 bases in between. Germline loops: CDR1 WNHNN, CDR2 SYGVQD (reference sequence). For the CDR3, the DNA is TGCGCCAGCAGTGCAATGGGGGGGCTCAATGAGCAGTTCTTC. Protein: CASSAMGGLNEQFF.

This chain links TRBV30 with TRBJ2-5; tentatively, D is TRBD1 (6 bases). CDR3 length: 13 residues. V dropped 5 bases and J dropped 4 bases, with 14 bases sitting between them. In germline, CDR1 is GTSNPN, CDR2 SVGIG (reference sequence). This CDR3 reads CAWVKGGPETQYF. CDR3 nucleotide sequence: TGTGCCTGGGTCAAAGGGGGTCCAGAGACCCAGTACTTC. Full variable domain (outside the CDR3, taken from reference TRBV30 and TRBJ2-5): SQTIHQWPATLVQPVGSPLSLECTVEGTSNPNLYWYRQAAGRGLQLLFYSVGIGQISSEVPQNLSASRPQDRQFILSSKKLLLSDSGFYLCAWVKGGPETQYFGPGTRLLVL.

The V call is TRBV6-5, the J call TRBJ1-4, with D uncertain. The ends were cut back, 4 bases at V and 0 bases at J, with 9 bases in the middle. This CDR3 spans 15 amino acids. Looked up from germline, CDR1 is MNHEY and CDR2 is SVGAGI. The CDR3 protein is CASSLTGTTNEKLFF. Here the CDR3 DNA reads TGTGCCAGCAGTTTAACCGGGACAACTAATGAAAAACTGTTTTTT.

This chain joins TRBV18 and TRBJ2-7, with a weak D call TRBD1 (5 bases). The germline gives CDR1 KGHSH, CDR2 LQKENI. V lost 6 bases and J lost 2, with 17 bases in between. This CDR3 contains 15 residues. The CDR3 spells CASSPPQGTAYEQYF. CDR3 nucleotide sequence: TGTGCCAGCTCCCCCCCCCAGGGTACGGCCTACGAGCAGTACTTC. Full variable domain (remainder filled in from reference TRBV18 and TRBJ2-7): NAGVMQNPRHLVRRRGQEARLRCSPMKGHSHVYWYRQLPEEGLKFMVYLQKENIIDESGMPKERFSAEFPKEGPSILRIQQVVRGDSAAYFCASSPPQGTAYEQYFGPGTRLTVT.

The chain is built from TRBV19 and TRBJ2-4, with a tentative D call TRBD1 (6 bases). The V gene's germline CDR1 is LNHDA and CDR2 SQIVND (reference sequence). V was clipped by 6 bases and J by 4 bases, with 13 bases between them. The CDR3 covers 14 residues. CDR3 bases: TGTGCCAGTAGGTTGGACAGAGGAAAAAACATTCAGTACTTC. Its protein is CASRLDRGKNIQYF.

V gene TRBV5-1 combines with J gene TRBJ1-2; 9 nucleotides line up with TRBD1. CDR3 length equals 17 residues. After removal of 2 bases from V and 4 bases from J, the junction contained 12 bases not matched to a gene. Germline CDR1 SGHRS, CDR2 YFSETQ. The CDR3 DNA follows: TGCGCCAGCAGCTTTGGGGACAGGGATTACGGTGGCTATGGCTACACCTTC. It codes for CASSFGDRDYGGYGYTF.

This clone was observed a handful of times. The chain carries TRBV6-1 and TRBJ2-7, with a possible D match to TRBD2 (5 bases). The germline CDR1 and CDR2 sequences are MNHNS and SASEGT. V was clipped by 1 base and J by 0 bases, with 10 bases between them. This CDR3 is 15 amino acids long. CDR3 nucleotide sequence: TGTGCCAGCAGTGAAGTGCCAGCGGTCTCCTACGAGCAGTACTTC. Protein: CASSEVPAVSYEQYF.

This sequence joins TRBV6-1 and TRBJ2-1; tentatively, D is TRBD2 (5 bases). Between the trimmed V and J ends, which lost 2 bases and 7 bases, there was a span of 21 bases. This CDR3 region has 17 residues. Germline lookup yields CDR1 MNHNS and CDR2 SASEGT. In DNA, the CDR3 is TGTGCCAGCAGTGAAACAAGCCCGGGATTTCGGAGGAATGAGCAGTTCTTC. Residues: CASSETSPGFRRNEQFF.

The chain recombines TRBV7-2 with TRBJ2-1; D may be TRBD2 (7 bases). CDR1 and CDR2 (germline): SGHTA, FQGNSA. Trimming removed 5 bases from V and 6 bases from J, with 11 bases in between. The CDR3 has 13 residues. The CDR3 DNA is TGTGCCAGCAGCCCCGGGGGGCGCAATGAGCAGTTCTTC. Translated: CASSPGGRNEQFF. Drawing the rest from reference TRBV7-2 and TRBJ2-1, the complete variable domain is GAGVSQSPSNKVTEKGKDVELRCDPISGHTALYWYRQSLGQGLEFLIYFQGNSAPDKSGLPSDRFSAERTGGSVSTLTIQRTQQEDSAVYLCASSPGGRNEQFFGPGTRLTVL.

This rearrangement joins TRBV5-6 to TRBJ1-1; 7 positions agree with TRBD1. The J segment lost 5 bases and the V segment lost 4 bases, leaving 8 bases of the junction unmatched. Germline CDR1 is SGHDT and CDR2 is YYEEEE. There are 14 residues in the CDR3. CDR3 in amino acids: CASSRKGRGTEAFF. In DNA, the CDR3 is TGTGCCAGCAGCCGGAAGGGCAGGGGGACTGAAGCTTTCTTT.

The chain couples TRBV28 to TRBJ1-5; 10 nucleotides agree with TRBD1. The CDR3 totals 15 residues. The trim removed 6 bases at V and 6 bases at J, leaving 8 bases unmatched. The germline gives CDR1 MDHEN, CDR2 SYDVKM. CDR3 DNA: TGTGCCAGCAGCATTCGGGACAGGGGAAGTCAGCCCCAGCATTTT. It is translated as CASSIRDRGSQPQHF.

This clone was observed a single time. The genes are TRBV9 and TRBJ1-1; TRBD1 matches 8 bases. Trimming cost V 4 bases and J 6 bases; bases outside gene matches: 8. Germline V gene sequence: CDR1 SGDLS, CDR2 YYNGEE. There are 14 residues in the CDR3. CDR3 residues: CASSPRDRHSEAFF. CDR3 sequence (DNA): TGTGCCAGCAGCCCCCGGGACAGGCATTCTGAAGCTTTCTTT. The full variable domain, rest sourced from reference TRBV9 and TRBJ1-1, is DSGVTQTPKHLITATGQRVTLRCSPRSGDLSVYWYQQSLDQGLQFLIQYYNGEERAKGNILERFSAQQFPDLHSELNLSSLELGDSALYFCASSPRDRHSEAFFGQGTRLTVV.

V gene TRBV4-1 combines with J gene TRBJ1-5, with D maybe TRBD1 (5 bases). Germline V gene data show CDR1 as MGHRA and CDR2 as YSYEKL. The CDR3 covers 16 residues. V gave up 0 bases and J gave up 1 base, with 10 bases separating them. As DNA, the CDR3 is TGCGCCAGCAGCCAAGAGGGGCGGGGCAGCAATCAGCCCCAGCATTTT. It is translated as CASSQEGRGSNQPQHF.